These 30 T cell receptor beta chains came from one sample sequenced in a study of CD8 T cells in ankylosing spondylitis. One entry per CDR3 protein results from TCRdb running MiXCR on the 5' RACE reads. In the table there are some 350,000 distinct CDR3 sequences, approximately 15% of which are singletons. Sequencing was carried out using blood, either unsorted or a sorted T cell fraction (not recorded which). Receptors were obtained from a male donor with ankylosing spondylitis or in good health (not recorded which).

The J gene is TRBJ2-2, the V gene TRBV7-9; D gene uncertain. CDR1 and CDR2 (germline): SEHNR, FQNEAQ (reference sequence). This CDR3 contains 15 residues. Between the trimmed V and J ends, which lost 5 bases and 0 bases, there was a span of 10 bases. Here the CDR3 reads CASSEDVANTGELFF. Here the CDR3 DNA reads TGTGCCAGCAGCGAGGACGTCGCGAACACCGGGGAGCTGTTTTTT.

The chain uses TRBV20-1 and TRBJ2-5; TRBD2 might be the D (7 bases). Between the trimmed V and J ends, which lost 5 bases and 5 bases, there was a span of 12 bases. Per germline, CDR1 DFQATT and CDR2 SNEGSKA (reference sequence). The CDR3 length is 12 residues. The CDR3: CSAGGGRETQYF. The CDR3 nucleotides are TGCAGTGCTGGGGGGGGGCGGGAGACCCAGTACTTC.

The chain employs TRBV11-1 and TRBJ2-7; weak D call: TRBD1 (5 bases). The CDR3 has 15 amino acids. Trimming stripped 4 bases from V and 2 bases from J, with 15 bases between. Germline lookup yields CDR1 SGHAT and CDR2 FQDESV (reference sequence). The DNA of the CDR3 is TGTGCCAGCAGCTCAGCCCCAGGCAGGGCCTACGAGCAGTACTTC. This codes for CASSSAPGRAYEQYF.

The chain combines TRBV6-5 with TRBJ2-3; D tentatively fits TRBD1 or TRBD2 (5 bases each). V was trimmed by 6 bases and J by 4 bases, leaving 14 bases between them. The CDR3 sequence is 14 residues long. CDR1 is MNHEY and CDR2 is SVGAGI in the germline V gene. The CDR3 region is CASRLVPGPDTQYF. For the CDR3, the DNA is TGTGCCAGCAGACTCGTCCCGGGACCAGATACGCAGTATTTT.

This rearrangement joins TRBV4-2 to TRBJ2-3; no firm D call. The germline V and J ends were trimmed by 4 bases and 2 bases, with 10 bases remaining between them. Germline V CDR1 and CDR2: LGHNA, YNFKEQ. The CDR3 is made up of 14 amino acids. The CDR3 nucleotides are TGTGCCAGCAGCCGCCGGGTCACCACAGATACGCAGTATTTT. It yields the protein CASSRRVTTDTQYF.

This clonotype was seen a few times. The rearrangement joins TRBV9 to TRBJ2-4; D perhaps matches TRBD1 (6 bases). V was shortened by 4 bases and J by 0 bases, with 11 bases between the two germline ends. The germline V gene has CDR1 SGDLS and CDR2 YYNGEE. CDR3 length equals 15 residues. This CDR3 is CASSRDTLAKNIQYF. CDR3 DNA: TGTGCCAGCAGCCGGGACACTTTAGCCAAAAACATTCAGTACTTC.

This clonotype was observed many times. The chain employs TRBV4-2 and TRBJ2-1, with 9 nucleotides matching TRBD2. CDR3 size: 16 residues. The V segment lost 0 bases and the J segment 6 bases; nucleotides outside the gene matches: 6. The germline CDR1 and CDR2 sequences are LGHNA and YNFKEQ. The CDR3 region is CASSQDWAGGFNEQFF. The CDR3 DNA reads as TGTGCCAGCAGCCAAGATTGGGCGGGAGGGTTCAATGAGCAGTTCTTC.

The chain couples TRBV5-1 to TRBJ2-3; the match to TRBD2 covers 9 bases. The V segment lost 6 bases and the J segment 4 bases; nucleotides outside the gene matches: 6. Germline V gene lookup returns CDR1 SGHRS and CDR2 YFSETQ. This CDR3 contains 14 residues. CDR3 in DNA: TGCGCCAGCAAGGCGGGAGGGCCCGCAGATACGCAGTATTTT. Residues: CASKAGGPADTQYF. Full variable domain (remainder filled in from reference TRBV5-1 and TRBJ2-3): KAGVTQTPRYLIKTRGQQVTLSCSPISGHRSVSWYQQTPGQGLQFLFEYFSETQRNKGNFPGRFSGRQFSNSRSEMNVSTLELGDSALYLCASKAGGPADTQYFGPGTRLTVL.

This sequence joins TRBV2 and TRBJ2-1, with D tentatively TRBD2 (5 bases). Per the germline V gene, CDR1 is SNHLY and CDR2 is FYNNEI. Trimming removed 2 bases from V and 3 bases from J, with 11 bases in between. The CDR3 contains 15 residues. The CDR3, as DNA: TGTGCCAGCAGTGAACCCGGGATTATCTACAATGAGCAGTTCTTC. It specifies CASSEPGIIYNEQFF. Variable domain in full (rest from reference TRBV2 and TRBJ2-1): EPEVTQTPSHQVTQMGQEVILRCVPISNHLYFYWYRQILGQKVEFLVSFYNNEISEKSEIFDDQFSVERPDGSNFTLKIRSTKLEDSAMYFCASSEPGIIYNEQFFGPGTRLTVL.

This clonotype was seen a few times. The chain carries TRBV20-1 and TRBJ1-3; D uncertain. Germline CDR1 is DFQATT and CDR2 is SNEGSKA (reference sequence). CDR3 size: 14 residues. Deletions cut 3 bases from V and 0 bases from J, with 9 bases between. CDR3 coding DNA: TGCAGTGCTAGTCGAGCAGGCTCTGGAAACACCATATATTTT. It specifies CSASRAGSGNTIYF.

This clonotype was counted between two and nine times. CDR3 bases: TGTGCCAGCAGCCGGGACAGGGTTAATAACGGGGAGCTGTTTTTT. Encoded protein: CASSRDRVNNGELFF. This sequence joins TRBV7-8 and TRBJ2-2; 9 bases fit TRBD1. The CDR3 totals 15 residues. V was pared by 5 bases and J by 7 bases, with 8 bases of the junction left unmatched. Germline CDR1 reads SGHVS; CDR2 reads FQNEAQ.

This clonotype came up a few times. The gene calls are TRBV3-1 and TRBJ2-7; 7 nucleotides align to TRBD1. The CDR3 length is 12 residues. CDR1 and CDR2 from the germline V gene are LGHDT and YNNKEL (reference sequence). V trimming: 10 bases; J trimming: 4 bases; junction bases outside the gene matches: 7. The CDR3 nucleotides are TGTGCCACCGAGGGACAGTTATACGAGCAGTACTTC. This sequence encodes CATEGQLYEQYF.

The genes are TRBV7-2 and TRBJ2-7, with TRBD1 identical over 9 bases. This CDR3 has 15 amino acids. V dropped 6 bases and J dropped 4; count of bases not matched to a gene: 10. Germline lookup yields CDR1 SGHTA and CDR2 FQGNSA. The CDR3 reads CASSYFPGQGYEQYF. Here the CDR3 DNA reads TGTGCCAGCAGTTACTTCCCGGGACAGGGATACGAGCAGTACTTC.

This clonotype was detected only a few times. The J gene is TRBJ2-2, the V gene TRBV11-2; D perhaps matches TRBD1 (5 bases). The V gene's germline CDR1 is SGHAT and CDR2 FQNNGV. V gave up 1 base and J gave up 0 bases, with 9 bases separating them. This CDR3 has 16 amino acids. The CDR3 reads CASSLGTSTNTGELFF. In DNA form, the CDR3 reads TGTGCCAGCAGCTTAGGGACATCGACGAACACCGGGGAGCTGTTTTTT.

The chain uses TRBV7-9 and TRBJ1-5; the D is unclear. Trimming shortened V by 8 bases and J by 3 bases, and 8 bases separated the two germline ends. Per the germline V gene, CDR1 is SEHNR and CDR2 is FQNEAQ (reference sequence). The CDR3 spans 12 residues. Here the CDR3 DNA reads TGTGCCAGCCGTCGGGACAATCAGCCCCAGCATTTT. Amino acids: CASRRDNQPQHF. Full variable domain (rest looked up from reference TRBV7-9 and TRBJ1-5): DTGVSQNPRHKITKRGQNVTFRCDPISEHNRLYWYRQTLGQGPEFLTYFQNEAQLEKSRLLSDRFSAERPKGSFSTLEIQRTEQGDSAMYLCASRRDNQPQHFGDGTRLSIL.

This clonotype was detected many times. This chain's CDR3 is CASSLGVPYNEQFF. The DNA of the CDR3 is TGTGCCAGCAGCTTGGGAGTTCCCTACAATGAGCAGTTCTTC. This chain connects TRBV5-6 to TRBJ2-1, with no clear D. The V end was cut by 0 bases, the J end by 2 bases, with 6 bases between. CDR3 length equals 14 residues. CDR1 is SGHDT and CDR2 is YYEEEE in the germline V gene.

This clonotype was seen more than once but under ten times. The chain has TRBV5-1 and TRBJ2-5; D not certain. Per the germline V gene, CDR1 is SGHRS and CDR2 is YFSETQ. Deletions cut 0 bases from V and 1 base from J, with 13 bases between. The CDR3 spans 16 residues. The CDR3 DNA sequence: TGCGCCAGCAGCTTGGCCTTCAACCTTCCCCAAGAGACCCAGTACTTC. This codes for CASSLAFNLPQETQYF.

The genes are TRBV27 and TRBJ2-1, with 7 bases aligning to TRBD2. CDR1 is MNHEY and CDR2 is SMNVEV in the germline V gene (reference sequence). The length of the CDR3 is 18 residues. With 2 bases clipped from V and 0 bases from J, the junction kept 10 bases outside the gene matches. Here the CDR3 reads CASSLEGPSGPSYNEQFF. Here the CDR3 DNA reads TGTGCCAGCAGTTTAGAAGGGCCTAGCGGCCCCTCCTACAATGAGCAGTTCTTC.

V gene TRBV10-2 combines with J gene TRBJ1-2, with TRBD1 matching 7 bases. The germline V gene has CDR1 WSHSY and CDR2 SAAADI. This CDR3 region has 14 residues. V shed 6 bases, J shed 4 bases, and the junction held 8 bases outside the gene matches. The CDR3 loop reads CASRPDRAGYGYTF. The CDR3 DNA sequence: TGCGCCAGCAGACCTGACAGGGCCGGCTATGGCTACACCTTC.

A note on this clonotype: Mismatch with germline at one junction end may stem from a read error. V usage is TRBV18 and J usage is TRBJ2-7; 9 nucleotides agree with TRBD1. CDR3 length: 14 residues. Looked up from germline, CDR1 is KGHSH and CDR2 is LQKENI. CDR3 DNA sequence: TGTCCCAGCTCACCCCGGACAGGGGAGGACGAGCAGTACTTC. Translating gives CPSSPRTGEDEQYF.

This clonotype has a handful of counts. The DNA for the CDR3 is TGCAGTGCTATAGGCAGGGAGATCACAGATACGCAGTATTTT. Its translation: CSAIGREITDTQYF. V and J are TRBV20-1 and TRBJ2-3; D tentatively fits TRBD1 or TRBD2 (5 bases each). Germline assignment: CDR1 DFQATT and CDR2 SNEGSKA (reference sequence). The CDR3 loop spans 14 amino acids. The ends were cut back, 4 bases at V and 2 bases at J, with 13 bases in the middle.

At least ten counts were recorded for this clonotype. The chain joins TRBV7-8 to TRBJ2-7, with D possibly matching TRBD2 (6 bases). V lost 1 base, J lost 5 bases, and 12 bases lay in between. The germline gives CDR1 SGHVS, CDR2 FQNEAQ. This CDR3 contains 14 residues. The CDR3 protein is CASSLVWGRHEQYF. Written as DNA, the CDR3 is TGTGCCAGCAGCTTAGTCTGGGGGAGGCACGAGCAGTACTTC.

This clonotype was seen a handful of times. The chain couples TRBV20-1 to TRBJ2-3, with a tentative D call TRBD2 (6 bases). V lost 1 base, J lost 1 base, and 9 bases lay in between. The CDR3 has 14 residues. The germline CDR1 and CDR2 sequences are DFQATT and SNEGSKA (reference sequence). CDR3 protein: CSARVPSGTDTQYF. CDR3 DNA sequence: TGCAGTGCTAGAGTTCCTAGCGGCACAGATACGCAGTATTTT.

The chain combines TRBV29-1 with TRBJ2-5; 10 positions agree with TRBD1. CDR3 length: 15 residues. CDR1 is SQVTM, CDR2 ANQGSEA, per germline. The V and J ends lost 0 bases and 5 bases, in that order; junction bases with no gene match: 6. DNA for the CDR3: TGCAGCGTTGAAGAGGGACAGGGGATCCGGGAGACCCAGTACTTC. Translating it yields CSVEEGQGIRETQYF.

In its sample, this clonotype was seen many times. The V call is TRBV12-3 or TRBV12-4, the J call TRBJ1-1; D is unresolved. Trimming left V 8 bases short and J 0 bases short, with 7 bases between. CDR3 size: 12 residues. In DNA, the CDR3 is TGTGCCAGCCAGGAGGTGAACACTGAAGCTTTCTTT. This codes for CASQEVNTEAFF.

V is TRBV7-2 and J is TRBJ2-5; no definite D call. Germline V gene sequence: CDR1 SGHTA, CDR2 FQGNSA. Trimming shortened V by 1 base and J by 3 bases, and 9 bases separated the two germline ends. This CDR3 is built from 14 residues. The CDR3 bases are TGTGCCAGCAGCTTAGACGGTCAGAAAGAGACCCAGTACTTC. This codes for CASSLDGQKETQYF.

The rearrangement joins TRBV3-1 to TRBJ2-2, with 9 bases identical to TRBD1. The V gene's germline CDR1 is LGHDT and CDR2 YNNKEL (reference sequence). The CDR3 extends over 16 amino acids. V lost 1 base to trimming and J lost 6 bases; unmatched junction nucleotides: 6. CDR3 nucleotides: TGTGCCAGCAGCCAAGTGGGACAGGGAAACCCCGGGGAGCTGTTTTTT. Residues: CASSQVGQGNPGELFF.

A few counts support this clonotype. The chain is built from TRBV9 and TRBJ2-2; the match to TRBD1 covers 11 bases. V lost 4 bases, J lost 6 bases, and 8 bases stayed unmatched. From germline, CDR1 is SGDLS and CDR2 YYNGEE. The CDR3 covers 16 residues. This chain's CDR3 is CASSLNPGQGAGELFF. Here the CDR3 DNA reads TGTGCCAGCAGCCTTAATCCGGGACAGGGGGCCGGGGAGCTGTTTTTT.

This clonotype was observed a handful of times. The chain recombines TRBV7-9 with TRBJ1-1; D call uncertain. Deletions cut 0 bases from V and 6 bases from J, with 8 bases between. The CDR3 extends over 13 amino acids. Looked up from germline, CDR1 is SEHNR and CDR2 is FQNEAQ (reference sequence). CDR3 sequence reads: CASSLAGGAEAFF. CDR3 DNA: TGTGCCAGCAGCTTAGCTGGTGGGGCTGAAGCTTTCTTT.

V is TRBV5-4 and J is TRBJ2-5; D remains unclear. Germline CDR1 and CDR2: SGHNT and YYREEE (reference sequence). This CDR3 is 15 amino acids long. The germline V and J ends were trimmed by 4 bases and 2 bases, with 15 bases remaining between them. The CDR3 loop is CASSLGLSPQETQYF. The CDR3 nucleotides are TGTGCCAGCAGCCTCGGCCTTTCGCCGCAAGAGACCCAGTACTTC.